One and the same sample provided the 20 T cell receptor beta chains below, sequenced in a study of blood T cells in healthy people across ages. Together with a sample-barcoded 5' primer, a J-beta primer mix was included in a second PCR lasting roughly 6 to 12 cycles. TCRdb processed the 5' RACE reads anew with MiXCR; each CDR3 protein has one entry. Here the sample spans 750,000 to 1,000,000 distinct CDR3 sequences, roughly 29% being singletons. The sample was also reused in another study, on T cells of mothers and their children.

Sequencing used blood. These receptors all come from a woman between 40 and 50 years old in good health.

This chain uses TRBV7-8 with TRBJ2-7; TRBD2 matches at 7 bases. The CDR3 extends over 16 amino acids. The germline V gene has CDR1 SGHVS and CDR2 FQNEAQ. Germline trimming cut 2 bases from V and 3 bases from J; bases unmatched to any gene: 10. The CDR3 DNA reads TGTGCCAGCAGCTTACTGGGCGGGGGTCTCTACTACGAGCAGTACTTC. This codes for CASSLLGGGLYYEQYF. Full variable domain (missing parts from reference TRBV7-8 and TRBJ2-7): GAGVSQSPRYKVAKRGQDVALRCDPISGHVSLFWYQQALGQGPEFLTYFQNEAQLDKSGLPSDRFFAERPEGSVSTLKIQRTQQEDSAVYLCASSLLGGGLYYEQYFGPGTRLTVT.

This clonotype was observed many times. V is TRBV3-1 and J is TRBJ2-7; 8 nucleotides align to TRBD1. The CDR3 loop spans 15 amino acids. The V segment lost 4 bases and the J segment 2 bases; nucleotides outside the gene matches: 7. CDR1 is LGHDT and CDR2 is YNNKEL in the germline V gene (reference sequence). DNA for the CDR3: TGTGCCAGCAGCCCCCGGACAGGGTCGGCCTACGAGCAGTACTTC. Amino acid sequence: CASSPRTGSAYEQYF.

There are a few counts of this clonotype. The gene calls are TRBV7-2 and TRBJ1-2, with TRBD1 matching over 10 bases. Per germline, CDR1 SGHTA and CDR2 FQGNSA. CDR3 length: 16 residues. V lost 6 bases to trimming and J lost 8 bases; unmatched junction nucleotides: 15. CDR3 region: CASSLAPGQGQEGYTF. CDR3 nucleotide sequence: TGTGCCAGCAGTCTCGCCCCGGGACAGGGGCAGGAGGGCTACACCTTC.

V usage is TRBV7-8 and J usage is TRBJ2-7; tentative D call: TRBD2 (6 bases). Germline V lookup: CDR1 SGHVS, CDR2 FQNEAQ. This CDR3 is built from 16 residues. Trimming took 5 bases from V and 0 from J, leaving 17 bases between them. CDR3 in amino acids: CASSVGGELSSYEQYF. For the CDR3, the DNA is TGTGCCAGCAGCGTAGGAGGGGAACTAAGCTCCTACGAGCAGTACTTC.

This clonotype occurred a few times. The chain carries TRBV4-1 and TRBJ1-3, with D tentatively TRBD1 (5 bases). Between the trimmed V and J ends, which lost 0 bases and 8 bases, there was a span of 11 bases. CDR1 is MGHRA and CDR2 is YSYEKL in the germline V gene. The CDR3 sequence is 14 residues long. CDR3 nucleotides: TGCGCCAGCAGCCAAGACAGGGTGGTGGACACCATATATTTT. It translates to CASSQDRVVDTIYF.

The chain joins TRBV2 to TRBJ1-2; 8 bases map to TRBD1. Germline lookup yields CDR1 SNHLY and CDR2 FYNNEI. This CDR3 region has 13 residues. V shed 7 bases and J 3 bases; nucleotides not matched to a gene: 4. CDR3 residues: CASNADRDYGYTF. CDR3 coding DNA: TGTGCCAGCAATGCGGACAGGGACTATGGCTACACCTTC.

This clonotype was seen more than once but under ten times. The rearrangement joins TRBV28 to TRBJ2-7, with D possibly called TRBD1 or TRBD2 (6 bases each). Germline assignment: CDR1 MDHEN and CDR2 SYDVKM. V lost 6 bases and J 0 bases, leaving 15 bases between the germline ends. CDR3 length: 15 amino acids. The CDR3 region is CASRARGHDSYEQYF. The CDR3 nucleotides read TGTGCCAGCAGGGCTCGGGGGCATGACTCCTACGAGCAGTACTTC.

This clonotype appeared many times. The chain employs TRBV7-6 and TRBJ2-7; a possible D gene is TRBD2 (6 bases). Trimming removed 2 bases at V and 3 bases at J, with 11 bases between. Germline assignment: CDR1 SGHVS and CDR2 FNYEAQ. CDR3 length equals 14 residues. The DNA of the CDR3 is TGTGCCAGCAGCTTAAACGGGGGTATCTACGAGCAGTACTTC. It translates to CASSLNGGIYEQYF.

As for this clonotype: A junction boundary mismatches the germline segment, possibly from a read error. The V call is TRBV5-1, the J call TRBJ2-1; TRBD1 agrees at 10 bases. CDR3 length: 16 amino acids. Germline assignment: CDR1 SGHRS and CDR2 YFSETQ. The CDR3 DNA reads TGCGCCAACAGCTTAGGGGGGACAGGGGATGCCAATGAGCAGTTCTTC. It translates to CANSLGGTGDANEQFF.

The chain has TRBV20-1 and TRBJ2-5; TRBD1 matches 9 bases. V shed 5 bases and J 4 bases; nucleotides not matched to a gene: 8. Germline assignment: CDR1 DFQATT and CDR2 SNEGSKA (reference sequence). CDR3 size: 14 residues. This chain's CDR3 is CSAGQGRRLETQYF. The CDR3, as DNA: TGCAGTGCTGGACAGGGGAGGAGGTTAGAGACCCAGTACTTC.

This clonotype was seen repeatedly, ten times or more. This chain joins TRBV7-6 and TRBJ1-5, with TRBD1 matching over 8 bases. The CDR3 is 16 residues long. The V segment lost 1 base and the J segment 0 bases; nucleotides outside the gene matches: 2. Germline V lookup: CDR1 SGHVS, CDR2 FNYEAQ. The CDR3 DNA reads as TGTGCCAGCAGCTTAGGGACAGGGAGTAGCAATCAGCCCCAGCATTTT. As protein: CASSLGTGSSNQPQHF.

This chain joins TRBV7-2 and TRBJ2-7; a possible D gene is TRBD1 (5 bases). Germline CDR1 SGHTA, CDR2 FQGNSA. The CDR3 covers 14 residues. The V gene lost 6 bases and the J gene lost 3 bases, with 15 bases spanning the gap. DNA for the CDR3: TGTGCCAGCAGTCCTAGGGGTAGGTACTACGAGCAGTACTTC. It encodes CASSPRGRYYEQYF.

This clonotype occurred a few times. The chain employs TRBV10-3 and TRBJ1-5; D may be TRBD1 (6 bases). The CDR3 is 13 amino acids. Germline V gene data show CDR1 as ENHRY and CDR2 as SYGVKD. V was cut by 6 bases and J by 5 bases, with 11 bases left in between. The CDR3 DNA reads TGTGCCATCAGACAGGGCTCCGATCAGCCCCAGCATTTT. This codes for CAIRQGSDQPQHF.

In regard to this clonotype: Germline is not matched at one junction end, which may reflect a read error. This chain connects TRBV5-5 to TRBJ1-2; TRBD1 might be the D (5 bases). The CDR3 totals 16 residues. CDR1 is SGHKS, CDR2 YYEKEE, per germline (reference sequence). This CDR3 is CASSYHLPGQGYSYTF. The DNA for the CDR3 is TGTGCCAGCAGTTACCATCTCCCAGGGCAGGGCTATAGCTACACCTTC.

This clonotype turned up a few times. The genes are TRBV10-3 and TRBJ2-2; D unclear. V was pared by 0 bases and J by 7 bases, with 15 bases between. Per the germline V gene, CDR1 is ENHRY and CDR2 is SYGVKD. This CDR3 is built from 16 residues. CDR3 amino acids: CAISESNGKKDGELFF. CDR3 bases: TGTGCCATCAGTGAGTCGAACGGAAAGAAGGACGGGGAGCTGTTTTTT.

Remarks on this clonotype: Possible read error: a much larger clone is one base away. The chain carries TRBV12-3 or TRBV12-4 and TRBJ1-2; 10 nucleotides align to TRBD1. This CDR3 is built from 13 residues. The CDR3 bases are TGTACCAGTATGACAGGGGGCGGGTATGGCTACACCTTC. It yields the protein CTSMTGGGYGYTF.

Worth noting for this clonotype: A much larger clone differs from this one at a single base, so this may be a read error. This chain connects TRBV5-1 to TRBJ2-7; no definite D call. This CDR3 has 13 residues. V gave up 5 bases and J gave up 5 bases, with 14 bases separating them. Per the germline V gene, CDR1 is SGHRS and CDR2 is YFSETQ. In DNA form, the CDR3 reads TGCGCCAGCAGTAGGCCAGATTCCCACGAGCAGTACTTC. Its protein is CASSRPDSHEQYF.

The chain combines TRBV28 with TRBJ2-7; the D gene is possibly TRBD2 (6 bases). The CDR3 consists of 11 residues. Trimming left V 8 bases short and J 4 bases short, with 9 bases between. Germline V gene sequence: CDR1 MDHEN, CDR2 SYDVKM. The CDR3 loop is CASARGYEQYF. CDR3 in DNA: TGTGCCAGCGCCCGGGGGTACGAGCAGTACTTC.

The chain joins TRBV20-1 to TRBJ1-1, with TRBD1 identical over 9 bases. This CDR3 has 16 amino acids. The ends lost 3 bases at V and 0 bases at J; junction bases unmatched: 8. The germline CDR1 and CDR2 sequences are DFQATT and SNEGSKA (reference sequence). The CDR3 spells CSARGDRAYMNTEAFF. CDR3 nucleotide sequence: TGCAGTGCTAGGGGGGACAGGGCCTACATGAACACTGAAGCTTTCTTT.

Comments on this clonotype: At one end, the junction sequence differs from germline, possibly due to a read error. V is TRBV3-1 and J is TRBJ1-6; D might be TRBD1 (5 bases). Germline V gives CDR1 LGHDT, CDR2 YNNKEL (reference sequence). The CDR3 length is 15 residues. This CDR3 is CANSPGYGAGSPLHF. The CDR3 nucleotides are TGTGCCAACAGCCCGGGGTACGGGGCCGGATCACCCCTCCACTTT.